This entry lists 9 T cell receptor beta chains sequenced from one sample in a study of blood T cell repertoires in COVID-19. Sequenced by immunoSEQ multiplex PCR; TCRdb stores in-frame clones only, minus some. Of around 190,000 clones in the sample, around 84% were seen once. Sequencing was done on a sample of peripheral blood. The source of these receptors is a woman aged 80 or over with acute or convalescent COVID-19.

This chain connects TRBV5-1 to TRBJ2-5; possibly TRBD2 for D (5 bases). Germline CDR1 reads SGHRS; CDR2 reads YFSETQ. V shed 0 bases and J shed 8 bases, with 20 bases lying between them. CDR3 size: 16 residues. The CDR3 region has the DNA TGCGCCAGCAGCTTGGATCTTGTAGCGACCAGAGTTACCCAGTACTTC. Encoded protein: CASSLDLVATRVTQYF.

This chain uses TRBV6-6 with TRBJ1-2; D possibly corresponds to TRBD1 (6 bases). The germline gives CDR1 MNHNY, CDR2 SVGAGI (reference sequence). V was shortened by 7 bases and J by 6 bases, with 21 bases between the two germline ends. The CDR3 sequence is 15 residues long. As DNA, the CDR3 is TGTGCCAGCACCCCTGGACAGACCTCGTGGCATGGCTACACCTTC. This translates into CASTPGQTSWHGYTF.

The J gene is TRBJ1-2, the V gene TRBV5-6; 12 nucleotides align to TRBD1. The CDR3 loop spans 17 amino acids. CDR1 and CDR2 from the germline V gene are SGHDT and YYEEEE. V shed 4 bases and J 6 bases; nucleotides not matched to a gene: 13. The CDR3 bases are TGTGCCAGCAGCCTGGAGGGCGGGACAGGGGGCGAGGATGGCTACACCTTC. Translated, it gives CASSLEGGTGGEDGYTF.

The rearrangement links TRBV4-2 to TRBJ2-1; D not resolved. Per the germline V gene, CDR1 is LGHNA and CDR2 is YNFKEQ. Trimming removed 0 bases at V and 7 bases at J, with 4 bases between. This CDR3 is 12 amino acids long. This CDR3 is CASSQDKNEQFF. CDR3 nucleotide sequence: TGTGCCAGCAGCCAAGACAAAAATGAGCAGTTCTTC.

This sequence joins TRBV10-3 and TRBJ2-3; 8 nucleotides align to TRBD1. Germline V CDR1 and CDR2: ENHRY, SYGVKD. The CDR3 runs 18 residues. V lost 0 bases to trimming and J lost 2 bases; unmatched junction nucleotides: 10. CDR3 DNA sequence: TGTGCCATCAGTGAGTCGAGTGGGACAGGCTCTAACACAGATACGCAGTATTTT. Amino acid sequence: CAISESSGTGSNTDTQYF.

The CDR3 protein is CASSLRDSRSSYNSPLHF. The CDR3 region has the DNA TGTGCCAGCTCCCTCCGGGACTCAAGGAGCTCCTATAATTCACCCCTCCACTTT. The V gene is TRBV18, the J gene TRBJ1-6, with D possibly TRBD1 on 5 matching bases. V gave up 6 bases and J gave up 0 bases, with 18 bases separating them. This CDR3 comprises 18 residues. CDR1 and CDR2 (germline): KGHSH, LQKENI.

The chain has TRBV19 and TRBJ1-1; TRBD1 might be the D (6 bases). V lost 6 bases and J 2 bases, leaving 16 bases between the germline ends. This CDR3 has 15 amino acids. Germline assignment: CDR1 LNHDA and CDR2 SQIVND (reference sequence). The CDR3 bases are TGTGCCAGTAGATTGAACAGGGACGGAAACACTGAAGCTTTCTTT. It specifies CASRLNRDGNTEAFF.

V gene TRBV5-1 combines with J gene TRBJ1-1; the D gene is possibly TRBD1 (6 bases). Germline V gene data show CDR1 as SGHRS and CDR2 as YFSETQ. This CDR3 region has 14 residues. Trimming stripped 6 bases from V and 7 bases from J, with 19 bases between. The CDR3 DNA follows: TGCGCCAGCAACCGAATGATTTCAGGGGATGAAGCTTTCTTT. It encodes CASNRMISGDEAFF.

This sequence joins TRBV7-2 and TRBJ2-7; D is possibly TRBD1 (5 bases). The CDR3 extends over 14 amino acids. Trimming pared 5 bases from V and 1 base from J, leaving 12 bases between. Germline V gene lookup returns CDR1 SGHTA and CDR2 FQGNSA. The CDR3 coding sequence is TGTGCCAGCAGCGAAAGGGGCCCATCCTACGAGCAGTACTTC. This translates into CASSERGPSYEQYF. Filled out from reference TRBV7-2 and TRBJ2-7, the complete variable domain reads GAGVSQSPSNKVTEKGKDVELRCDPISGHTALYWYRQSLGQGLEFLIYFQGNSAPDKSGLPSDRFSAERTGGSVSTLTIQRTQQEDSAVYLCASSERGPSYEQYFGPGTRLTVT.